The clone carrying this TCR beta chain was recorded at least ten times. The antigen is not known. The sample originates from a study of regulatory T cells in long-lasting Graves disease. Study context: The study enrolled newly diagnosed Graves' patients on antithyroid drugs under 3 months.

The time point here: newly diagnosed GD, antithyroid drugs for less than 3 months. Scientists built the TCR library using RNA that was extracted from PBMCs. This CDR3 contains 16 residues. Germline V CDR1 and CDR2: DFQATT, SNEGSKA (reference sequence). Trimming at V came to 0 bases and at J to 3 bases, leaving 3 bases not matched to a gene. Libraries of TCR beta came from iRepertoire HTBI primers plus Arm-PCR of CDR3 regions. One entry per CDR3 protein, called by TCRdb with MiXCR from the multiplex PCR reads. This sample has approximately 350,000 distinct CDR3 sequences, with roughly 12% found just once. Study-level results: The persistent group shared 2,500 to 3,000 public clonotypes, more than the 966 shared by new patients.

The same sample was also studied in work on T cells in Graves' hyperthyroidism and ophthalmopathy. That paper states: Most clonotypes expanded in thyroid above 0.001 were likewise present in blood.

The V and J genes are TRBV20-1 and TRBJ2-5, with TRBD2 matching 14 bases. The clonotype comes from a woman aged 18-35 years with Graves disease. This material consisted of peripheral blood mononuclear cells (PBMCs), taken at new diagnosis, from a patient treated with antithyroid drugs. CDR3 protein: CSARDMGLAGEETQYF. CDR3 sequence (DNA): TGCAGTGCTAGAGATATGGGACTAGCGGGAGAAGAGACCCAGTACTTC.